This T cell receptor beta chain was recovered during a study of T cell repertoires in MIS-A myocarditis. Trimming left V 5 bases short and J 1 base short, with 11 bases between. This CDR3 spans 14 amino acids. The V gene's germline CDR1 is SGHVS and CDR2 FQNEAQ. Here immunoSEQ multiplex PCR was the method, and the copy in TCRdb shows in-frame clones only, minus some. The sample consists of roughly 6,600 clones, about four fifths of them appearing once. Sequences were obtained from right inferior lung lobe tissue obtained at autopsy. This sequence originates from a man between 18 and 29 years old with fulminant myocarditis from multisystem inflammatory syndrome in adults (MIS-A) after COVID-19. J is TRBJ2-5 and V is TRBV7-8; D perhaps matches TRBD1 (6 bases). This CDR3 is CASSLRTVQETQYF. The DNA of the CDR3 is TGTGCCAGCAGCCTCCGGACAGTCCAAGAGACCCAGTACTTC.